These T cell receptor beta chains were read from a single sample in a study of blood T cell repertoires in COVID-19. TCRdb's copy holds only in-frame clones and misses some; the assay was immunoSEQ multiplex PCR. The table lists under 150,000 clones, roughly 84% of them singletons, with about 1.5% in the top ten. Input material: peripheral blood. Receptors originate from a man aged 55-75 years with acute or convalescent COVID-19. CDR3s include the opening cysteine and the closing phenylalanine or tryptophan. The D gene is left open where the match is weak. Clone size is stated in some rows and not others, as once, few, many or a class when expanded.

d_call	clone_size	v_call	j_call	cdr3_aa	cdr3_nt
TRBD1	.	TRBV30	TRBJ2-5	CAWSYRGRGQETQYF	TGTGCCTGGTCCTACCGGGGCAGGGGGCAAGAGACCCAGTACTTC
.	.	TRBV28	TRBJ2-7	CASSFTSQGTYEQYF	TGTGCCAGCAGTTTTACCTCTCAGGGGACCTACGAGCAGTACTTC
.	.	TRBV29-1	TRBJ2-1	CSVTQAHPYNEQFF	TGCAGCGTTACACAGGCTCACCCTTACAATGAGCAGTTCTTC
.	.	TRBV7-9	TRBJ1-4	CASRRMNEKLFF	TGTGCCAGCAGGCGGATGAATGAAAAACTGTTTTTT
.	.	TRBV6-5	TRBJ1-1	CASRRDTSNTEAFF	TGTGCCAGCAGACGGGACACCTCGAACACTGAAGCTTTCTTT
TRBD1	.	TRBV11-2	TRBJ1-2	CASSFRDRAITF	TGTGCCAGCAGCTTCCGGGACAGGGCGATCACCTTC
.	.	TRBV5-4	TRBJ1-1	CASSLVGVNTEAFF	TGTGCCAGCAGCTTGGTCGGGGTGAACACTGAAGCTTTCTTT
TRBD2	.	TRBV9	TRBJ2-1	CASSVGPDGRHEQFF	TGTGCCAGCAGCGTAGGACCCGACGGGAGGCATGAGCAGTTCTTC
TRBD2	.	TRBV5-1	TRBJ2-1	CASRTLAGADNEQFF	TGCGCCAGCAGAACACTAGCGGGGGCCGACAATGAGCAGTTCTTC
.	.	TRBV11-2	TRBJ2-7	CASSLEPDSYEQYF	TGTGCCAGCAGCTTAGAACCAGACTCCTACGAGCAGTACTTC
TRBD2	.	TRBV7-8	TRBJ2-7	CASRSLTSGNEQYF	TGTGCCAGCAGGTCCTTGACTAGCGGCAACGAGCAGTACTTC
.	.	TRBV7-9	TRBJ1-2	CASSGVEISGGYTF	TGTGCCAGCAGCGGAGTGGAGATTTCCGGTGGCTACACCTTC
.	.	TRBV19	TRBJ1-5	CASSIVGGWGLNQPQHF	TGTGCCAGTAGTATAGTTGGCGGGTGGGGGCTCAATCAGCCCCAGCATTTT
TRBD1	.	TRBV30	TRBJ1-2	CASAREGQGKNGYTF	TGTGCCTCGGCGAGAGAGGGACAGGGAAAGAATGGCTACACCTTC
TRBD2	.	TRBV10-3	TRBJ2-7	CAISGLAGAYEQYF	TGTGCCATCAGCGGACTAGCGGGGGCCTACGAGCAGTACTTC
.	.	TRBV19	TRBJ1-5	CSSQRDSNQPQHF	TGCTCTTCTCAGCGGGACAGCAATCAGCCCCAGCATTTT
TRBD1	.	TRBV18	TRBJ1-2	CASSPQGQGIDYTF	TGTGCCAGCTCACCGCAGGGACAGGGGATCGACTACACCTTC
.	.	TRBV13	TRBJ1-6	CASSLDGRGNSPLHF	TGTGCCAGCAGCTTAGACGGCAGGGGTAATTCACCCCTCCACTTT
TRBD1	.	TRBV6-5	TRBJ1-2	CASTPGQGPNYGYTF	TGTGCCAGCACCCCGGGACAGGGTCCTAACTATGGCTACACCTTC
.	once	TRBV19	TRBJ2-7	CASIQTGPYEQYF	TGTGCCAGTATACAGACAGGCCCCTACGAGCAGTACTTC
TRBD1	.	TRBV19	TRBJ1-5	CASKTDRGRIGSNQPQHF	TGTGCCAGTAAAACCGACAGGGGGCGTATTGGTAGCAATCAGCCCCAGCATTTT
TRBD1	.	TRBV11-2	TRBJ1-4	CASSSLQGEFEKLFF	TGTGCCAGCAGCTCTTTACAGGGGGAGTTCGAAAAACTGTTTTTT
TRBD1	.	TRBV5-4	TRBJ1-6	CASASTGGSTYNSPLHF	TGTGCCAGCGCATCTACAGGGGGCAGTACCTATAATTCACCCCTCCACTTT
.	.	TRBV21-1	TRBJ2-5	CASRSGLAGGPGETQYF	TGTGCCAGCAGATCGGGACTAGCGGGAGGTCCCGGGGAGACCCAGTACTTC
.	.	TRBV3-1/TRBV3-2	TRBJ1-3	CASSQVPGTGNTIYF	TGTGCCAGCAGCCAAGTTCCAGGGACTGGAAACACCATATATTTT
.	.	TRBV5-6	TRBJ2-7	CASSLQGYEQYF	TGTGCCAGCAGCTTACAGGGCTACGAGCAGTACTTC
TRBD2	.	TRBV6-6	TRBJ2-2	CASSHYLTSGGTDTGELFF	TGTGCCAGCAGTCATTACCTGACTAGCGGGGGAACCGACACCGGGGAGCTGTTTTTT
.	.	TRBV10-3	TRBJ2-5	CATRALYQETQYF	TGTGCCACCAGGGCCTTGTACCAAGAGACCCAGTACTTC
.	.	TRBV19	TRBJ1-4	CASSRQGGSFEKLFF	TGTGCCAGTAGTAGACAAGGGGGAAGTTTTGAAAAACTGTTTTTT
TRBD2	.	TRBV5-1	TRBJ2-7	CASSLTSTSGISYEQYF	TGCGCCAGCAGCTTGACTTCCACTAGCGGGATCTCCTACGAGCAGTACTTC
.	.	TRBV3-1/TRBV3-2	TRBJ2-1	CASSQGRQGGNEQFF	TGTGCCAGCAGCCAGGGAAGGCAGGGAGGAAATGAGCAGTTCTTC